One and the same sample provided the 12 T cell receptor beta chains below, sequenced in a study of T cell responses to AZD1222 COVID-19 vaccine. Profiled with immunoSEQ multiplex PCR; TCRdb holds only in-frame clones, not every one. The table shows around 120,000 clones, with roughly 90% occurring only once. This specimen was peripheral blood, taken on day 0 of AZD1222 vaccination. The receptors derive from an adult in good health.

The V call is TRBV14, the J call TRBJ2-7; 11 positions match TRBD1. CDR1 and CDR2 (germline): SGHDN, FVKESK. With 5 bases clipped from V and 5 bases from J, the junction kept 5 bases outside the gene matches. This CDR3 contains 14 residues. CDR3 sequence reads: CASSGQGAFNEQYF. In DNA, the CDR3 is TGTGCCAGCAGCGGACAGGGGGCGTTTAACGAGCAGTACTTC.

The chain employs TRBV24-1 and TRBJ1-2; 7 nucleotides match TRBD1. Losses at the gene ends were 5 bases for V and 9 bases for J; bases not matched to a gene: 14. This CDR3 is built from 15 residues. CDR1 is KGHDR, CDR2 SFDVKD, per germline. The CDR3 spells CATSGGGQPPWSYTF. CDR3 DNA: TGTGCCACCAGTGGGGGGGGACAGCCTCCTTGGAGCTACACCTTC.

The V gene is TRBV11-3, the J gene TRBJ2-3, with D perhaps given as TRBD1 or TRBD2 (5 bases each). There are 15 residues in the CDR3. Germline V gene sequence: CDR1 SGHNT, CDR2 YENEEA. Trimming pared 1 base from V and 1 base from J, leaving 9 bases between. The CDR3 reads CASSLAGTGTDTQYF. CDR3 nucleotides: TGTGCCAGCAGCTTAGCAGGGACCGGCACAGATACGCAGTATTTT.

The chain combines TRBV3-1 (or the pseudogene TRBV3-2) with TRBJ1-2, with a weak D call TRBD1 (6 bases). With 4 bases removed from V and 8 bases from J, the gap between germline ends came to 17 bases. Germline V CDR1 and CDR2: LGHDT, YNNKEL (reference sequence). This CDR3 region has 14 residues. The CDR3 loop is CASSPRTALGGYTF. The CDR3 DNA reads as TGTGCCAGCAGCCCGAGGACAGCACTGGGGGGCTACACCTTC.

The CDR3 is CASSLISNLPDTQYF. In DNA, the CDR3 is TGTGCCAGCAGCTTAATTTCCAATTTACCAGATACGCAGTATTTT. The rearrangement links TRBV7-2 to TRBJ2-3; the D is unclear. The germline V gene encodes CDR1 SGHTA and CDR2 FQGNSA. The V and J ends lost 2 bases and 4 bases respectively, with 13 bases between them. This CDR3 is 15 amino acids long.

This clone was counted between two and nine times. V usage is TRBV4-3 and J usage is TRBJ2-1, with 7 bases aligning to TRBD1. Germline V gene sequence: CDR1 LGHNA, CDR2 YSLEER. The CDR3 spans 14 residues. J lost 10 bases, V lost 0 bases, and 6 bases had no gene match. The DNA of the CDR3 is TGCGCCAGCAGCCAAGATCGAGGGGGCGGGGAGCAGTTCTTC. This encodes CASSQDRGGGEQFF.

The chain joins TRBV6-1 to TRBJ2-3; TRBD1 is a possible D gene (5 bases). Trimming took off 2 bases at V and 4 bases at J, with 10 bases between the two ends. Looked up from germline, CDR1 is MNHNS and CDR2 is SASEGT. The CDR3 sequence is 14 residues long. CDR3 nucleotides: TGTGCCAGCAGTGAAATGATAGGGGCAGATACGCAGTATTTT. This translates into CASSEMIGADTQYF.

The DNA of the CDR3 is TGTGCCAGCAGCTCCGGACAGCTCACCATTAATTCACCCCTCCACTTT. Amino acid sequence: CASSSGQLTINSPLHF. The rearrangement joins TRBV11-2 to TRBJ1-6; possibly TRBD1 for D (6 bases). V was pared by 4 bases and J by 6 bases, with 16 bases between. In germline, CDR1 is SGHAT, CDR2 FQNNGV. The CDR3 loop spans 16 amino acids.

The count of this clone is one. The chain joins TRBV7-6 to TRBJ2-3; TRBD2 matches 15 bases. Germline loops: CDR1 SGHVS, CDR2 FNYEAQ. This CDR3 region has 17 residues. V lost 1 base to trimming and J lost 4 bases; unmatched junction nucleotides: 3. Written as DNA, the CDR3 is TGTGCCAGCAGCTTAGGGACTAGCGGGGGGGCCGCAGATACGCAGTATTTT. Its protein product is CASSLGTSGGAADTQYF.

This chain links TRBV3-1 (or the pseudogene TRBV3-2) with TRBJ1-2, with 7 nucleotides matching TRBD1. Germline-derived CDR1 and CDR2 are LGHDT and YNNKEL (reference sequence). The trim removed 3 bases at V and 4 bases at J, leaving 26 bases unmatched. The CDR3 spans 21 residues. DNA for the CDR3: TGTGCCAGCAGCCACTACCCATCGACAGGGCAGTACCTAGGGGCGTCCTATGGCTACACCTTC. Translated, it gives CASSHYPSTGQYLGASYGYTF.

This CDR3 is CASSPPHGHTDTQYF. CDR3 in DNA: TGTGCCAGCAGTCCCCCCCATGGCCATACAGATACGCAGTATTTT. This chain connects TRBV27 to TRBJ2-3; D is unclear. CDR1 and CDR2 from the germline V gene are MNHEY and SMNVEV (reference sequence). This CDR3 spans 15 amino acids. Trimming left V 5 bases short and J 3 bases short, with 15 bases between.

This clone appeared once. CDR3 DNA sequence: TGTGCCTGGAGAAATTTCATGAACACTGAAGCTTTCTTT. It specifies CAWRNFMNTEAFF. The chain joins TRBV30 to TRBJ1-1; D not certain. CDR3 length equals 13 residues. Trimming pared 3 bases from V and 0 bases from J, leaving 8 bases between. In germline, CDR1 is GTSNPN, CDR2 SVGIG (reference sequence). The full variable domain, with the rest looked up from reference TRBV30 and TRBJ1-1, is SQTIHQWPATLVQPVGSPLSLECTVEGTSNPNLYWYRQAAGRGLQLLFYSVGIGQISSEVPQNLSASRPQDRQFILSSKKLLLSDSGFYLCAWRNFMNTEAFFGQGTRLTVV.